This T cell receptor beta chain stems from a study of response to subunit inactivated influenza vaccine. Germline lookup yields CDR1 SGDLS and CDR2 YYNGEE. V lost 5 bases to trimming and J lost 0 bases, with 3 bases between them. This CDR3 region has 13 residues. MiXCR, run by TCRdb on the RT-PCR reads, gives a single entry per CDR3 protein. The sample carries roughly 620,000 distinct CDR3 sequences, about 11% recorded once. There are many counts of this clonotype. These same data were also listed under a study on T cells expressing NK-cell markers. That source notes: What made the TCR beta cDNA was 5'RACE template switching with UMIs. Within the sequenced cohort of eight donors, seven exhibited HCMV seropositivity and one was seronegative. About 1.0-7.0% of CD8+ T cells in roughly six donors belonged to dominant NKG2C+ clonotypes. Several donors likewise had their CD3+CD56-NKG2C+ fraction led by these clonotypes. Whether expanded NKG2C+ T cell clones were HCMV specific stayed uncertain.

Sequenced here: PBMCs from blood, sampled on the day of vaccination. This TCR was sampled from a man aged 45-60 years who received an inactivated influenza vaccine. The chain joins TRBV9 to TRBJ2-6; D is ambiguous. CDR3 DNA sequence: TGTGCCAGCAGGAGCTCTGGGGCCAACGTCCTGACTTTC. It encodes CASRSSGANVLTF.